The 24 T cell receptor beta chains presented below share a single source sample, sequenced in a study of T cells in Graves' hyperthyroidism and ophthalmopathy. The CDR3 regions of TCR beta were amplified from RNA transcripts. First-round RT-PCR of the TCR CDR3 relied on the HTBI primer set. TCRdb called the multiplex PCR reads again in MiXCR, with one record for every CDR3 protein. The sample holds a few hundred thousand distinct CDR3 sequences, more than 20% seen once. The sample was blood. All receptors come from a man aged 45 to 65 with Graves' hyperthyroidism.

V and J are TRBV3-1 and TRBJ2-2; 7 bases agree with TRBD1. The trim removed 1 base at V and 4 bases at J, leaving 3 bases unmatched. Germline V gene lookup returns CDR1 LGHDT and CDR2 YNNKEL (reference sequence). This CDR3 region has 15 residues. The DNA for the CDR3 is TGTGCCAGCAGCCAAGCCGACAGGGCCACCGGGGAGCTGTTTTTT. It codes for CASSQADRATGELFF.

This clonotype was counted at least ten times. This rearrangement joins TRBV11-2 to TRBJ2-7; D remains unclear. The CDR3 is 14 amino acids. With 0 bases removed from V and 2 bases from J, the gap between germline ends came to 8 bases. Germline values: CDR1 SGHAT, CDR2 FQNNGV. The CDR3 protein is CASSLDVEAYEQYF. The CDR3 bases are TGTGCCAGCAGCTTAGATGTAGAGGCCTACGAGCAGTACTTC.

This clonotype has at least ten counts. The rearrangement joins TRBV28 to TRBJ2-1; 14 nucleotides agree with TRBD2. CDR1 is MDHEN, CDR2 SYDVKM, per germline. The CDR3 length is 16 residues. J gave up 10 bases and V 4 bases, and 9 bases lay outside the gene matches. The CDR3 DNA reads TGTGCCAGCAGTTCCCTGACTAGCGGGAGGGCCTGGGAGCAGTTCTTC. Translation: CASSSLTSGRAWEQFF.

V and J are TRBV11-2 and TRBJ2-7; 8 bases agree with TRBD2. CDR3 length: 15 residues. V lost 2 bases to trimming and J lost 2 bases; unmatched junction nucleotides: 5. Per germline, CDR1 SGHAT and CDR2 FQNNGV. The CDR3 sequence: CASSLSPGGTYEQYF. The CDR3, as DNA: TGTGCCAGCAGCTTAAGTCCGGGGGGGACCTACGAGCAGTACTTC.

This clonotype was counted many times. The chain combines TRBV28 with TRBJ2-1; 12 bases are shared with TRBD2. CDR1 is MDHEN, CDR2 SYDVKM, per germline. The V gene end was trimmed by 8 bases and the J gene end by 4 bases; junction bases not matched to a gene: 9. The CDR3 runs 16 residues. The CDR3 bases are TGTGCCAGCGGGAGACTAGCGGGAGTAAATTACAATGAGCAGTTCTTC. This codes for CASGRLAGVNYNEQFF.

The gene calls are TRBV19 and TRBJ2-2; 8 bases match TRBD2. The germline gives CDR1 LNHDA, CDR2 SQIVND (reference sequence). CDR3 length: 15 residues. Unmatched junction bases numbered 1, after V lost 4 bases and J lost 0 bases. For the CDR3, the DNA is TGTGCCAGTAGTAAGACTAGCGCGAACACCGGGGAGCTGTTTTTT. It encodes CASSKTSANTGELFF. Looking up the rest from reference TRBV19 and TRBJ2-2 gives the full variable domain: DGGITQSPKYLFRKEGQNVTLSCEQNLNHDAMYWYRQDPGQGLRLIYYSQIVNDFQKGDIAEGYSVSREKKESFPLTVTSAQKNPTAFYLCASSKTSANTGELFFGEGSRLTVL.

This clonotype has at least ten counts. The J gene is TRBJ1-2, the V gene TRBV5-1; D gene unclear. Trimming removed 0 bases at V and 8 bases at J, with 14 bases between. The CDR3 length is 14 residues. Germline V gene lookup returns CDR1 SGHRS and CDR2 YFSETQ. The CDR3 is CASSLGLGPSGYTF. The CDR3 DNA reads TGCGCCAGCAGCTTGGGTCTCGGCCCCTCCGGCTACACCTTC.

This rearrangement joins TRBV12-3 or TRBV12-4 to TRBJ2-1, with D possibly being TRBD1 (6 bases). The CDR3 covers 14 residues. Trimming removed 5 bases at V and 3 bases at J, with 11 bases between. The CDR3 reads CASSRLDSYNEQFF. DNA for the CDR3: TGTGCCAGCAGTCGGCTGGACAGCTACAATGAGCAGTTCTTC.

The chain links TRBV20-1 to TRBJ2-7; D gene ambiguous. V lost 3 bases and J 0 bases, leaving 6 bases between the germline ends. Per the germline V gene, CDR1 is DFQATT and CDR2 is SNEGSKA (reference sequence). CDR3 length equals 12 residues. CDR3 amino acids: CSASEDSYEQYF. The DNA of the CDR3 is TGCAGTGCTAGTGAGGACTCCTACGAGCAGTACTTC.

CDR3 in amino acids: CSARRGGTDSYEQYF. In nucleotides, the CDR3 is TGCAGTGCTAGGCGGGGGGGGACGGACTCCTACGAGCAGTACTTC. This rearrangement joins TRBV20-1 to TRBJ2-7; 9 bases map to TRBD2. Germline CDR1 reads DFQATT; CDR2 reads SNEGSKA (reference sequence). V trimming: 3 bases; J trimming: 0 bases; junction bases outside the gene matches: 6. The CDR3 covers 15 residues.

Ten or more counts support this clonotype. The chain couples TRBV11-2 to TRBJ2-1; a possible D gene is TRBD2 (5 bases). Germline CDR1 is SGHAT and CDR2 is FQNNGV. V lost 1 base to trimming and J lost 3 bases, with 16 bases between them. The CDR3 spans 17 residues. The CDR3 sequence: CASSLGHTSLGYNEQFF. The DNA of the CDR3 is TGTGCCAGCAGCTTAGGACACACTAGTTTAGGCTACAATGAGCAGTTCTTC.

This clonotype was seen more than once but under ten times. V usage is TRBV30 and J usage is TRBJ1-2; unclear D gene. CDR3 length: 12 amino acids. V lost 3 bases, J lost 5 bases, and 10 bases lay in between. The V gene's germline CDR1 is GTSNPN and CDR2 SVGIG (reference sequence). This chain's CDR3 is CAWSRSYYGYTF. The DNA of the CDR3 is TGTGCCTGGAGCCGCTCCTATTATGGCTACACCTTC.

The chain has TRBV9 and TRBJ2-1; 11 positions match TRBD2. From germline, CDR1 is SGDLS and CDR2 YYNGEE. The CDR3 is made up of 16 amino acids. V shed 3 bases, J shed 8 bases, and the junction held 10 bases outside the gene matches. The CDR3 region is CASSDQLAGAPHEQFF. The CDR3 nucleotides are TGTGCCAGCAGCGACCAACTAGCGGGAGCCCCTCATGAGCAGTTCTTC.

This clonotype was counted between two and nine times. This chain uses TRBV11-3 with TRBJ2-7, with 9 bases aligning to TRBD2. From germline, CDR1 is SGHNT and CDR2 YENEEA. The CDR3 is 15 amino acids. V lost 5 bases, J lost 3 bases, and 8 bases stayed unmatched. The DNA of the CDR3 is TGTGCCAGCAGCGAGACTAGCGGAGAGGGCTACGAGCAGTACTTC. Translating it yields CASSETSGEGYEQYF.

The chain links TRBV5-5 to TRBJ2-1; maybe TRBD2 (7 bases). The CDR3 contains 14 residues. Between the trimmed V and J ends, which lost 4 bases and 5 bases, there was a span of 13 bases. Per the germline V gene, CDR1 is SGHKS and CDR2 is YYEKEE (reference sequence). The CDR3 region has the DNA TGTGCCAGCAGCCGGGGGGCCCGCAACAATGAGCAGTTCTTC. This sequence encodes CASSRGARNNEQFF. Complete variable domain (other parts from reference TRBV5-5 and TRBJ2-1): DAGVTQSPTHLIKTRGQQVTLRCSPISGHKSVSWYQQVLGQGPQFIFQYYEKEERGRGNFPDRFSARQFPNYSSELNVNALLLGDSALYLCASSRGARNNEQFFGPGTRLTVL.

This clonotype was seen at least ten times. The rearrangement uses TRBV28 and TRBJ1-2; tentative D call: TRBD1 (5 bases). The germline V gene encodes CDR1 MDHEN and CDR2 SYDVKM. V was clipped by 10 bases and J by 8 bases, with 20 bases between them. This CDR3 has 13 amino acids. The CDR3 spells CATLPPGSEGYTF. CDR3 nucleotide sequence: TGTGCCACCCTTCCACCAGGGAGTGAGGGCTACACCTTC.

This clonotype was seen a handful of times. CDR3 in DNA: TGTGCCAGCACCCCCCGGCAGGGGATCAATCAGCCCCAGCATTTT. As protein: CASTPRQGINQPQHF. This chain links TRBV2 with TRBJ1-5; TRBD1 is a possible D gene (6 bases). Looked up from germline, CDR1 is SNHLY and CDR2 is FYNNEI. This CDR3 is built from 15 residues. Deletions cut 7 bases from V and 3 bases from J, with 16 bases between.

The V and J genes are TRBV9 and TRBJ2-2; D gene ambiguous. The CDR3 is 16 amino acids. Trimming cost V 1 base and J 1 base, with 11 bases left between them. Germline lookup yields CDR1 SGDLS and CDR2 YYNGEE. The CDR3 nucleotides read TGTGCCAGCAGCGTATCAGCTCAAATGAACACCGGGGAGCTGTTTTTT. This codes for CASSVSAQMNTGELFF.

J is TRBJ1-2 and V is TRBV12-3 or TRBV12-4, with D possibly being TRBD1 (5 bases). This CDR3 spans 12 amino acids. V shed 10 bases and J shed 7 bases, with 16 bases lying between them. CDR3 amino acids: CATNGGGGGYTF. Here the CDR3 DNA reads TGTGCCACCAACGGGGGTGGGGGTGGCTACACCTTC.

This clonotype has a handful of counts. The chain links TRBV29-1 to TRBJ1-1, with D unresolved. CDR1 SQVTM and CDR2 ANQGSEA come from the germline V gene. The V end was cut by 7 bases, the J end by 3 bases, with 6 bases between. The CDR3 sequence is 10 residues long. DNA for the CDR3: TGCAGCGCGACCTACACTGAAGCTTTCTTT. Translation gives CSATYTEAFF.

The J gene is TRBJ2-2, the V gene TRBV6-2 or TRBV6-3, with a possible D match to TRBD2 (5 bases). The CDR3 totals 16 residues. The V gene's germline CDR1 is MNHEY and CDR2 SVGEGT. The germline V and J ends were trimmed by 5 bases and 2 bases, with 15 bases remaining between them. The CDR3 DNA reads as TGTGCCAGCAGTGCTTCTTCAGCGGCAAACACCGGGGAGCTGTTTTTT. Encoded protein: CASSASSAANTGELFF.

This clonotype appeared a few times. The genes are TRBV20-1 and TRBJ1-1; unclear D gene. The CDR3 runs to 13 residues. From germline, CDR1 is DFQATT and CDR2 SNEGSKA (reference sequence). V was trimmed by 7 bases and J by 0 bases, leaving 12 bases between them. The CDR3 spells CSGQEQMNTEAFF. The CDR3 nucleotides read TGCAGTGGCCAGGAACAGATGAACACTGAAGCTTTCTTT.

V is TRBV7-2 and J is TRBJ1-5, with D possibly matching TRBD1 (6 bases). The germline gives CDR1 SGHTA, CDR2 FQGNSA. The CDR3 runs 13 residues. Deletions cut 5 bases from V and 6 bases from J, with 11 bases between. In nucleotides, the CDR3 is TGTGCCAGCAGCCCGGACAGTCTTCAGCCCCAGCATTTT. This sequence encodes CASSPDSLQPQHF.

This chain uses TRBV18 with TRBJ2-7, with D possibly matching TRBD1 (5 bases). Germline V gene data show CDR1 as KGHSH and CDR2 as LQKENI. Trimming pared 0 bases from V and 5 bases from J, leaving 8 bases between. The CDR3 consists of 13 residues. The CDR3 sequence is CASSPPSGNEQYF. In DNA form, the CDR3 reads TGTGCCAGCTCACCACCGTCAGGGAACGAGCAGTACTTC. The full variable domain, completed using reference TRBV18 and TRBJ2-7, is NAGVMQNPRHLVRRRGQEARLRCSPMKGHSHVYWYRQLPEEGLKFMVYLQKENIIDESGMPKERFSAEFPKEGPSILRIQQVVRGDSAAYFCASSPPSGNEQYFGPGTRLTVT.